This T cell receptor (beta chain) was documented in a study of shared clonotypes between healthy human individuals. Naive CD8 populations comprised CD45RO-negative cells positively selected for CCR7, excluding terminally differentiated effector memory CD45RA+ cells. Per germline, CDR1 SGDLS and CDR2 YYNGEE. CDR3 size: 16 residues. V was pared by 3 bases and J by 4 bases, with 9 bases of the junction left unmatched. Per sorted-subset replicate PCR, input was approximately 200 ng DNA, representing roughly 29,000 T cell genomes. The assay was immunoSEQ multiplex PCR, and TCRdb's table has in-frame clones only and misses some. The profile covers around 2,000,000 clones, with 85% to 95% appearing a single time and roughly 1.8% taken by the ten largest.

This TCR derives from a man younger than 35 in good health. Some clones in this sample may be carry-over from other donors' samples. The sequenced material came from naive CD8+ T cells from PBMCs. The rearrangement uses TRBV9 and TRBJ2-1; 8 nucleotides match TRBD1. This CDR3 is CASSATSGQGYNEQFF. CDR3 in DNA: TGTGCCAGCAGCGCCACCTCCGGACAGGGTTACAATGAGCAGTTCTTC.